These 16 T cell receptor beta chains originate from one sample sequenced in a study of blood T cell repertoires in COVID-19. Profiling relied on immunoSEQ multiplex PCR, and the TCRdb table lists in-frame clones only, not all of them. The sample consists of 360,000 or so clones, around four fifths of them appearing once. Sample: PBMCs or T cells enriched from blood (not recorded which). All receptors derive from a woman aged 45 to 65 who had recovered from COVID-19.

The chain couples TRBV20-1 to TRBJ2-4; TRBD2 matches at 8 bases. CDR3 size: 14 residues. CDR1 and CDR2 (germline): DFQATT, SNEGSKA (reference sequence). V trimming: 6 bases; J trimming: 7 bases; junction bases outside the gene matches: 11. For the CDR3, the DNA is TGCAGTGCCAGTAGCGGGGCTGCTTTGAACATTCAGTACTTC. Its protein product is CSASSGAALNIQYF.

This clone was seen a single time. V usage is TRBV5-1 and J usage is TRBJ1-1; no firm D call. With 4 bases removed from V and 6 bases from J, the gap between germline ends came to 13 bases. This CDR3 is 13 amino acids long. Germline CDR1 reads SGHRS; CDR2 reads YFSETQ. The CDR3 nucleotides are TGCGCCAGCAGCCCTCCTAGGCCCGCTGAAGCTTTCTTT. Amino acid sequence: CASSPPRPAEAFF.

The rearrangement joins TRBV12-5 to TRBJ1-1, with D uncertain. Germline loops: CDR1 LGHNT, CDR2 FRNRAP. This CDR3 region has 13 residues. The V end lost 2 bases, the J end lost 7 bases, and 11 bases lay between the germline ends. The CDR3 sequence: CASGLPPGIEAFF. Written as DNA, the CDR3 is TGTGCTAGTGGTTTGCCACCAGGAATTGAAGCTTTCTTT. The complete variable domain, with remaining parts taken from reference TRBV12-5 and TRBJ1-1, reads DARVTQTPRHKVTEMGQEVTMRCQPILGHNTVFWYRQTMMQGLELLAYFRNRAPLDDSGMPKDRFSAEMPDATLATLKIQPSEPRDSAVYFCASGLPPGIEAFFGQGTRLTVV.

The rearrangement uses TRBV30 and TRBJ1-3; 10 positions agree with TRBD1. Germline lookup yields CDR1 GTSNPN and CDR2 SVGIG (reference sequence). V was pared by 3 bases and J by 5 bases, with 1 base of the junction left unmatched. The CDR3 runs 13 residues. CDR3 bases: TGTGCCTGGAGGGACAGGGGGAGAAACACCATATATTTT. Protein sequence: CAWRDRGRNTIYF.

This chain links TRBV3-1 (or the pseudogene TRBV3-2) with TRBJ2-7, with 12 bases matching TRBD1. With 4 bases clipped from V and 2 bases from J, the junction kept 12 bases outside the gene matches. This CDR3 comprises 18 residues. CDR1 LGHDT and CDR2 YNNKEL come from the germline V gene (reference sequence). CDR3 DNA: TGTGCCAGCAGCCCTGGGGACAGGGGGCCTCGTCCAACCTACGAGCAGTACTTC. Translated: CASSPGDRGPRPTYEQYF.

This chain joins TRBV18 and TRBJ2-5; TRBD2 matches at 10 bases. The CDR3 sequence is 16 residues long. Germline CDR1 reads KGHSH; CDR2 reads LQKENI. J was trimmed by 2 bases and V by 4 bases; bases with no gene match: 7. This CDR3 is CASSQVTSGTQETQYF. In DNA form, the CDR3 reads TGTGCCAGCTCACAGGTTACTAGCGGGACTCAAGAGACCCAGTACTTC.

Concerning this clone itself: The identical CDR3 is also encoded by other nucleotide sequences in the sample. The chain's CDR3 is CAWSTGINSPLHF. CDR3 coding DNA: TGTGCCTGGAGTACAGGGATAAATTCACCCCTCCACTTT. V gene TRBV30 combines with J gene TRBJ1-6; D possibly corresponds to TRBD1 (6 bases). Germline V gives CDR1 GTSNPN, CDR2 SVGIG (reference sequence). Trimming stripped 2 bases from V and 7 bases from J, with 9 bases between. The CDR3 is made up of 13 amino acids.

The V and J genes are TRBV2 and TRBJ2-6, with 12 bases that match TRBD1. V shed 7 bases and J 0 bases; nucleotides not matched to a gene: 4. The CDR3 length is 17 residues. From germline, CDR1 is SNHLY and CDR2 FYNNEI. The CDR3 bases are TGTGCCAGCAAAGGGACAGGGGGCTTCTCTGGGGCCAACGTCCTGACTTTC. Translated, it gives CASKGTGGFSGANVLTF.

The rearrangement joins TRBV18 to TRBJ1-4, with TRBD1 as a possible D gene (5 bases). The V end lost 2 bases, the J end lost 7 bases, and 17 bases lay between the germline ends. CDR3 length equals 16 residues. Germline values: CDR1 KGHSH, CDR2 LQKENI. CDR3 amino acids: CASSPVARGGREKLFF. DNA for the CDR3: TGTGCCAGCTCACCAGTGGCAAGGGGCGGTCGTGAAAAACTGTTTTTT.

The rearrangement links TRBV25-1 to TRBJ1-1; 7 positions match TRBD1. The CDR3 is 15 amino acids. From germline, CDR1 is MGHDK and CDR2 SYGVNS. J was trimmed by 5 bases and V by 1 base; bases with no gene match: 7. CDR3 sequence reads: CASSESTGVGTEAFF. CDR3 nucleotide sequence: TGTGCCAGCAGTGAATCTACAGGGGTTGGGACTGAAGCTTTCTTT.

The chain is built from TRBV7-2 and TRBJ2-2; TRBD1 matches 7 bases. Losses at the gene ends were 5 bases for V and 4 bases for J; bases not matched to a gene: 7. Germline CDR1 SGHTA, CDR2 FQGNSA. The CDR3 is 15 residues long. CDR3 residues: CASSLDRVFTGELFF. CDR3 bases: TGTGCCAGCAGCCTTGACAGGGTCTTCACCGGGGAGCTGTTTTTT.

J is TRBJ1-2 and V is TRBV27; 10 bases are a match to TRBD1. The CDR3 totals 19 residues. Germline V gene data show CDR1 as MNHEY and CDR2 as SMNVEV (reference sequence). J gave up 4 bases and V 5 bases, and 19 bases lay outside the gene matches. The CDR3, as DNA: TGTGCCAGCAGTCAGGAGAGCGGGACAGGGGCGATGGGGCGCTATGGCTACACCTTC. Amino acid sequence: CASSQESGTGAMGRYGYTF.

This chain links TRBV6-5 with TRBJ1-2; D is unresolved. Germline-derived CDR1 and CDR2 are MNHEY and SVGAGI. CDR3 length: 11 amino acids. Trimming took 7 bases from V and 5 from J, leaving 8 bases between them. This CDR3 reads CASKAVYGYTF. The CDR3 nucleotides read TGTGCCAGCAAGGCGGTTTATGGCTACACCTTC.

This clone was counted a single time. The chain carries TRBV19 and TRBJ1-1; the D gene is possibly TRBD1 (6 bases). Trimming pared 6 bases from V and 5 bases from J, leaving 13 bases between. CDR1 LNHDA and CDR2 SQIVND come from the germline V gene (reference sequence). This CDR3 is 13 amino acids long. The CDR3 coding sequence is TGTGCCAGTAGCCTACAGGGCCTGACTGAAGCTTTCTTT. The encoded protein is CASSLQGLTEAFF.

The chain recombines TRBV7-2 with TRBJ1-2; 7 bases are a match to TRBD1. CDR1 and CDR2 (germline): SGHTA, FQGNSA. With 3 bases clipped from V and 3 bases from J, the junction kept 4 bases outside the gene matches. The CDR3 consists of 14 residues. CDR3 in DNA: TGTGCCAGCAGCTTCAGACAGGGAGACTATGGCTACACCTTC. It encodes CASSFRQGDYGYTF.

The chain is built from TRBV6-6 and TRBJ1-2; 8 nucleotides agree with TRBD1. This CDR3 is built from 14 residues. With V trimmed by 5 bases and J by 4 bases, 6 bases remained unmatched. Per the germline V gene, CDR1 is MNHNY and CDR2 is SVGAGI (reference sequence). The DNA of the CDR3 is TGTGCCAGCAGTCCCCAACAGGGGGTCTATGGCTACACCTTC. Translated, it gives CASSPQQGVYGYTF.